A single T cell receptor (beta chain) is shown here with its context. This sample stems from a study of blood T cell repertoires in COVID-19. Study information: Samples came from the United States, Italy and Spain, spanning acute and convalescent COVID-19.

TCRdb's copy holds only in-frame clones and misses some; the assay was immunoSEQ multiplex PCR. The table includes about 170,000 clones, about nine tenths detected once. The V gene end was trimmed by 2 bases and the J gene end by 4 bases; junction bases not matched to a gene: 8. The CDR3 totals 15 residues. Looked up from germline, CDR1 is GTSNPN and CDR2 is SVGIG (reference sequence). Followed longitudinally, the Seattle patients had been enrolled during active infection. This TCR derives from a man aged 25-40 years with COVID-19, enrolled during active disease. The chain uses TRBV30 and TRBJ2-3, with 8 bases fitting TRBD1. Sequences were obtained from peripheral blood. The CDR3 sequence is CAWSPKEQGADTQYF. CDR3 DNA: TGTGCCTGGAGTCCAAAGGAACAGGGGGCAGATACGCAGTATTTT. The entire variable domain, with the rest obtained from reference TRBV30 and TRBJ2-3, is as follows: SQTIHQWPATLVQPVGSPLSLECTVEGTSNPNLYWYRQAAGRGLQLLFYSVGIGQISSEVPQNLSASRPQDRQFILSSKKLLLSDSGFYLCAWSPKEQGADTQYFGPGTRLTVL.